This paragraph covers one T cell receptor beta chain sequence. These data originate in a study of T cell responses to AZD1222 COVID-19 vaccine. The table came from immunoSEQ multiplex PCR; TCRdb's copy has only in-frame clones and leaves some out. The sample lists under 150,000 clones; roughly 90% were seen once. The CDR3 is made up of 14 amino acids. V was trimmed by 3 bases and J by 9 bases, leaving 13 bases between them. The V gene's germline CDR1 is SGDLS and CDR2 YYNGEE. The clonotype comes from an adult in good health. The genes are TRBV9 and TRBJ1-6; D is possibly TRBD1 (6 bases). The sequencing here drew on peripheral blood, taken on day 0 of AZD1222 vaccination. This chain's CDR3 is CASSETGGGSPLHF. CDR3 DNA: TGTGCCAGCAGCGAGACAGGCGGAGGTTCACCCCTCCACTTT.